This T cell receptor beta chain was retrieved from a study of T cell clones after liver transplantation. In the study overall: TCRbeta sequencing after a pre-transplant mixed lymphocyte reaction identified graft-donor-reactive clones, later tracked in post-transplant blood. Blood was drawn pre-transplant, before withdrawal, and after full or failed withdrawal.

This clone was seen only a few times. Data came from immunoSEQ multiplex PCR; TCRdb stores just in-frame clones and leaves some out. The sample has tens of thousands of clones; 60% to 80% are singletons. Germline CDR1 and CDR2: MNHNS and SASEGT. This CDR3 is built from 13 residues. V was cut by 5 bases and J by 0 bases, with 7 bases left in between. Sequences were derived from CD4+ T cells from blood, sampled at the 22-month timepoint. The receptor was derived from a human patient who received a liver transplant. Some T cells may have originated in the graft donor. The V call is TRBV6-1, the J call TRBJ1-2; D unclear. Here the CDR3 reads CASSQGANYGYTF. In DNA form, the CDR3 reads TGTGCCAGCAGTCAAGGCGCTAACTATGGCTACACCTTC.